These 31 T cell receptor beta chains were sequenced from one sample in a study of breast tumors, draining lymph nodes, adjacent tissues. Each CDR3 protein is one row after TCRdb ran MiXCR on the multiplex PCR reads. The table records about 150,000 distinct CDR3 sequences, over 25% of them present only once. Breast cancer patients provided tissue from their axillary draining lymph nodes. The sample comprised axillary lymph node tissue. The receptors shown here come from a female donor with breast cancer. Some clones in this sample may be carry-over from other donors' samples.

Ten or more counts support this clonotype. V usage is TRBV2 and J usage is TRBJ1-1, with TRBD1 matching over 8 bases. There are 13 residues in the CDR3. In germline, CDR1 is SNHLY, CDR2 FYNNEI. The V segment lost 5 bases and the J segment 10 bases; nucleotides outside the gene matches: 9. CDR3 DNA: TGTGCCAGCAGTTCGGACAGGGCCCGGCCAGCTTTCTTT. Translating it yields CASSSDRARPAFF.

As to this clonotype: This could be a read error, since a much larger clone is one nucleotide away. Without the conserved terminal phenylalanine or tryptophan, this CDR3 likely stems from a read error. CDR3 in DNA: TGCGCCAGCAGCTGGCTAGCGGGTAAAGAGACCCAGTACCTC. Its protein product is CASSWLAGKETQYL. The chain couples TRBV5-1 to TRBJ2-5; 8 positions agree with TRBD2. The germline CDR1 and CDR2 sequences are SGHRS and YFSETQ. The CDR3 contains 14 residues. The V segment lost 3 bases and the J segment 3 bases; nucleotides outside the gene matches: 4.

Many counts were recorded for this clonotype. The V and J genes are TRBV5-6 and TRBJ2-7, with no clear D. The germline gives CDR1 SGHDT, CDR2 YYEEEE. Trimming took off 3 bases at V and 4 bases at J, with 11 bases between the two ends. The CDR3 length is 13 residues. The CDR3 nucleotides are TGTGCCAGCAGCTCGGAAGTTCGATACGAGCAGTACTTC. The encoded protein is CASSSEVRYEQYF.

This clonotype was counted many times. The chain carries TRBV7-2 and TRBJ1-3, with D hard to call. Trimming cost V 5 bases and J 0 bases, with 8 bases left between them. The CDR3 is 14 residues long. Germline CDR1 reads SGHTA; CDR2 reads FQGNSA. The CDR3 region is CASSQQFSGNTIYF. The DNA of the CDR3 is TGTGCCAGCAGCCAGCAATTCTCTGGAAACACCATATATTTT. Filled out from reference TRBV7-2 and TRBJ1-3, the complete variable domain reads GAGVSQSPSNKVTEKGKDVELRCDPISGHTALYWYRQSLGQGLEFLIYFQGNSAPDKSGLPSDRFSAERTGGSVSTLTIQRTQQEDSAVYLCASSQQFSGNTIYFGEGSWLTVV.

The J gene is TRBJ2-1, the V gene TRBV7-9; 10 bases match TRBD1. With V trimmed by 5 bases and J by 16 bases, 8 bases remained unmatched. Germline lookup yields CDR1 SEHNR and CDR2 FQNEAQ (reference sequence). The CDR3 covers 12 residues. CDR3 region: CASSASGTGVFF. CDR3 in DNA: TGTGCCAGCAGCGCTTCCGGGACAGGGGTTTTCTTC. The full variable domain, rest sourced from reference TRBV7-9 and TRBJ2-1, is DTGVSQNPRHKITKRGQNVTFRCDPISEHNRLYWYRQTLGQGPEFLTYFQNEAQLEKSRLLSDRFSAERPKGSFSTLEIQRTEQGDSAMYLCASSASGTGVFFGPGTRLTVL.

The V gene is TRBV29-1, the J gene TRBJ2-2, with 10 bases that match TRBD1. Germline values: CDR1 SQVTM, CDR2 ANQGSEA. CDR3 size: 14 residues. The J segment lost 4 bases and the V segment lost 4 bases, leaving 3 bases of the junction unmatched. Written as DNA, the CDR3 is TGCAGCGTTGGGGGGACAGGGGTCACCGGGGAGCTGTTTTTT. It translates to CSVGGTGVTGELFF.

J is TRBJ2-3 and V is TRBV20-1; tentatively, D is TRBD1 or TRBD2 (6 bases each). This CDR3 has 13 residues. Germline CDR1 and CDR2: DFQATT and SNEGSKA (reference sequence). V was cut by 6 bases and J by 6 bases, with 16 bases left in between. This CDR3 reads CSAREGGGDTQYF. CDR3 nucleotides: TGCAGTGCCCGAGAGGGGGGAGGTGATACGCAGTATTTT.

The V gene is TRBV9, the J gene TRBJ1-1, with D tentatively TRBD1 (6 bases). The germline V gene has CDR1 SGDLS and CDR2 YYNGEE. The CDR3 sequence is 13 residues long. V lost 4 bases to trimming and J lost 6 bases, with 13 bases between them. CDR3 DNA: TGTGCCAGCAGCCAAGGGGGGGCGGCTGAAGCTTTCTTT. Amino acids: CASSQGGAAEAFF.

This clonotype has a count of ten or more. The genes are TRBV20-1 and TRBJ2-7; 9 positions match TRBD2. This CDR3 spans 13 amino acids. The junction had 6 bases not matched to a gene; V was cut back by 5 bases and J by 4 bases. Germline lookup yields CDR1 DFQATT and CDR2 SNEGSKA (reference sequence). The CDR3 DNA is TGCAGTGCTGGGGGGACTAGCCCTTACGAGCAGTACTTC. Translated, it gives CSAGGTSPYEQYF.

The chain couples TRBV6-5 to TRBJ2-5; TRBD2 agrees at 12 bases. Germline V gene lookup returns CDR1 MNHEY and CDR2 SVGAGI. V shed 7 bases, J shed 1 base, and the junction held 10 bases outside the gene matches. The CDR3 is 17 residues long. For the CDR3, the DNA is TGTGCCAGCACGCCCCTGTCTAGCGGGGGGGCCCAAGAGACCCAGTACTTC. Its protein product is CASTPLSSGGAQETQYF.

This clonotype was picked up many times. The V gene is TRBV7-9, the J gene TRBJ1-4; maybe TRBD1 (6 bases). The CDR3 sequence is 14 residues long. The V and J ends lost 5 bases and 7 bases respectively, with 14 bases between them. Germline values: CDR1 SEHNR, CDR2 FQNEAQ (reference sequence). CDR3 bases: TGTGCCAGCAGCCCTGGGGTAGGGGGTGAAAAACTGTTTTTT. Protein sequence: CASSPGVGGEKLFF.

This clonotype was counted many times. This sequence joins TRBV9 and TRBJ1-5; D may be TRBD1 (6 bases). The CDR3 extends over 14 amino acids. Trimming stripped 3 bases from V and 4 bases from J, with 11 bases between. CDR1 and CDR2 from the germline V gene are SGDLS and YYNGEE. The CDR3 DNA reads as TGTGCCAGCAGCGGCGGGGGCAGGAATCAGCCCCAGCATTTT. Residues: CASSGGGRNQPQHF.

The V gene is TRBV11-2, the J gene TRBJ2-7, with 10 bases lining up with TRBD2. J gave up 9 bases and V 2 bases, and 10 bases lay outside the gene matches. Germline CDR1 and CDR2: SGHAT and FQNNGV. The length of the CDR3 is 15 residues. The CDR3 DNA follows: TGTGCCAGCAGCTTACATCTAGCGGGGGCCCTGGGGCAGTACTTC. As protein: CASSLHLAGALGQYF.

Concerning this clonotype itself: This may be a read error, as it is one base from a much larger clone. This chain connects TRBV7-2 to TRBJ2-6; perhaps TRBD2 as D (7 bases). CDR1 and CDR2 (germline): SGHTA, FQGNSA. The CDR3 sequence is 19 residues long. As DNA, the CDR3 is TGTGCCAGCAGATTAGGGGGGGGAGCTCTTAGCTCTGGGCCCAACGTCCTGACTTTC. Protein sequence: CASRLGGGALSSGPNVLTF.

Written as DNA, the CDR3 is TGTGCCAGCAAAAGACTAGCGGGAGGGAGGAACACCGGGGAGCTGTTTTTT. It translates to CASKRLAGGRNTGELFF. The chain is built from TRBV7-3 and TRBJ2-2; 14 bases align to TRBD2. This CDR3 comprises 17 residues. Germline trimming cut 7 bases from V and 1 base from J; bases unmatched to any gene: 5. The germline V gene encodes CDR1 SGHTA and CDR2 FQGTGA.

Comments on this clonotype: Its ends do not fully match the called genes, so a read error is possible. The chain recombines TRBV10-3 with TRBJ2-7; 11 bases map to TRBD1. CDR3 length equals 13 residues. Germline values: CDR1 ENHRY, CDR2 SYGVKD. The CDR3 coding sequence is TGTGCTATCAGAGGGGACAGGGGGTACGAGCGGTACTTC. As protein: CAIRGDRGYERYF.

This rearrangement joins TRBV19 to TRBJ2-2; tentative D call: TRBD1 (5 bases). The CDR3 has 21 amino acids. Trimming shortened V by 3 bases and J by 0 bases, and 26 bases separated the two germline ends. Per germline, CDR1 LNHDA and CDR2 SQIVND (reference sequence). The CDR3 DNA reads TGTGCCAGTAGTATTTCGCGCCAGGGTCCCCAGGGCTGTGCGAACACCGGGGAGCTGTTTTTT. Translated, it gives CASSISRQGPQGCANTGELFF.

This clonotype was recorded only once. One junction end disagrees with the germline gene, perhaps due to a read error. The CDR3 sequence: CAGSQDESYEQYF. CDR3 coding DNA: TGTGCCGGCAGCCAGGACGAGTCCTACGAGCAGTACTTC. The genes are TRBV7-8 and TRBJ2-7; no clear D gene. Germline lookup yields CDR1 SGHVS and CDR2 FQNEAQ. The CDR3 extends over 13 amino acids. Full variable domain (missing parts from reference TRBV7-8 and TRBJ2-7): GAGVSQSPRYKVAKRGQDVALRCDPISGHVSLFWYQQALGQGPEFLTYFQNEAQLDKSGLPSDRFFAERPEGSVSTLKIQRTQQEDSAVYLCAGSQDESYEQYFGPGTRLTVT.

The sample holds many counts of this clonotype. V gene TRBV6-2 or TRBV6-3 combines with J gene TRBJ1-5, with TRBD1 identical over 9 bases. The CDR3 covers 14 residues. The germline gives CDR1 MNHEY, CDR2 SVGEGT. Trimming cost V 6 bases and J 6 bases; bases outside gene matches: 6. The CDR3 sequence: CASRSTGGSQPQHF. The CDR3 bases are TGTGCCAGCAGGTCCACAGGGGGCAGTCAGCCCCAGCATTTT.

This clonotype was seen many times. This chain connects TRBV5-5 to TRBJ1-3; 8 bases line up with TRBD1. The V gene end was trimmed by 4 bases and the J gene end by 0 bases; junction bases not matched to a gene: 3. CDR1 and CDR2 (germline): SGHKS, YYEKEE (reference sequence). The CDR3 is 15 residues long. In DNA, the CDR3 is TGTGCCAGCAGCCACAGGGGGGTCTCTGGAAACACCATATATTTT. Translation gives CASSHRGVSGNTIYF.

Worth noting for this clonotype: Its ends do not fully match the called genes, so a read error is possible. V is TRBV6-6 and J is TRBJ1-2, with D maybe TRBD1 (6 bases). Germline V gene lookup returns CDR1 MNHNY and CDR2 SVGAGI (reference sequence). The CDR3 contains 14 residues. CDR3 region: CASSILGAGDGHTF. The CDR3 region has the DNA TGTGCCAGCAGCATCCTGGGGGCAGGCGATGGCCACACCTTC.

Many counts were recorded for this clonotype. V is TRBV6-1 and J is TRBJ2-7; possible D gene TRBD2, 5 bases. Trimming removed 4 bases from V and 3 bases from J, with 13 bases in between. CDR1 is MNHNS, CDR2 SASEGT, per germline. The CDR3 extends over 14 amino acids. Written as DNA, the CDR3 is TGTGCCAGCAGTGCCGGGGTTGATCTCTACGAGCAGTACTTC. Translated, it gives CASSAGVDLYEQYF.

Note on this clonotype: A much larger clone differs by one base, so this may be a read error. The rearrangement links TRBV11-2 to TRBJ2-1; D remains unclear. Germline V CDR1 and CDR2: SGHAT, FQNNGV. This CDR3 has 13 amino acids. The DNA for the CDR3 is TGTGCCAGCAGCTTAGGCACTTACACTGAGCAGTTCTTC. Translation gives CASSLGTYTEQFF.

Notes on this clonotype: With a much larger clone just one base away, this may be a read error. This rearrangement joins TRBV2 to TRBJ2-4; possibly TRBD1 for D (6 bases). The CDR3 is 15 amino acids. The germline V gene has CDR1 SNHLY and CDR2 FYNNEI. The CDR3 is CASSEQGIVKSIQYF. The CDR3, as DNA: TGTGCCAGCAGTGAGCAGGGGATTGTCAAAAGCATTCAGTACTTC.

This clonotype has ten or more counts. This rearrangement joins TRBV4-1 to TRBJ2-7; maybe TRBD2 (5 bases). Germline lookup yields CDR1 MGHRA and CDR2 YSYEKL. The length of the CDR3 is 13 residues. Trimming removed 3 bases at V and 6 bases at J, with 12 bases between. In nucleotides, the CDR3 is TGCGCCAGCAGCCAGTACGCGGACTCCGAGCAGTACTTC. Translating it yields CASSQYADSEQYF.

This clonotype was seen at least ten times. CDR3 nucleotide sequence: TGTGCCAGCAGCCAAGCCGCTCGAAATTCACCCCTCCACTTT. Its protein product is CASSQAARNSPLHF. The J gene is TRBJ1-6, the V gene TRBV14; D is unresolved. CDR1 and CDR2 (germline): SGHDN, FVKESK. V was shortened by 1 base and J by 7 bases, with 8 bases between the two germline ends. There are 14 residues in the CDR3.

This clonotype was seen ten or more times. This sequence joins TRBV9 and TRBJ2-1; 7 bases are a match to TRBD1. The ends lost 3 bases at V and 6 bases at J; junction bases unmatched: 6. The CDR3 is made up of 14 amino acids. Germline CDR1 SGDLS, CDR2 YYNGEE. CDR3 in DNA: TGTGCCAGCAGCGAGGGACAGAGTGTCAATGAGCAGTTCTTC. Amino acids: CASSEGQSVNEQFF.

The V call is TRBV14, the J call TRBJ1-3; 10 nucleotides align to TRBD1. The trim removed 3 bases at V and 2 bases at J, leaving 4 bases unmatched. Germline loops: CDR1 SGHDN, CDR2 FVKESK. The CDR3 totals 16 residues. CDR3 residues: CASSQMTGGPGNTIYF. The DNA of the CDR3 is TGTGCCAGCAGCCAGATGACAGGGGGCCCTGGAAACACCATATATTTT. Full variable domain (missing parts from reference TRBV14 and TRBJ1-3): EAGVTQFPSHSVIEKGQTVTLRCDPISGHDNLYWYRRVMGKEIKFLLHFVKESKQDESGMPNNRFLAERTGGTYSTLKVQPAELEDSGVYFCASSQMTGGPGNTIYFGEGSWLTVV.

This clonotype occurred many times. The V gene is TRBV5-1, the J gene TRBJ2-5; D possibly corresponds to TRBD2 (5 bases). Per the germline V gene, CDR1 is SGHRS and CDR2 is YFSETQ. The CDR3 runs to 13 residues. Trimming shortened V by 1 base and J by 5 bases, and 9 bases separated the two germline ends. Here the CDR3 reads CASSLPGVETQYF. In nucleotides, the CDR3 is TGCGCCAGCAGCTTGCCCGGGGTGGAGACCCAGTACTTC.

Ten or more counts support this clonotype. The chain combines TRBV28 with TRBJ2-3; D gene ambiguous. V gave up 3 bases and J gave up 2 bases, with 9 bases separating them. The CDR3 consists of 14 residues. Germline loops: CDR1 MDHEN, CDR2 SYDVKM. CDR3 DNA sequence: TGTGCCAGCAGTTTGCACAGTCACACAGATACGCAGTATTTT. Encoded protein: CASSLHSHTDTQYF.

This clonotype has at least ten counts. The V gene is TRBV10-3, the J gene TRBJ2-6; TRBD1 is a possible D gene (5 bases). Trimming cost V 8 bases and J 1 base, with 6 bases left between them. The CDR3 extends over 13 amino acids. CDR1 ENHRY and CDR2 SYGVKD come from the germline V gene. The CDR3 region is CAIQGSGANVLTF. The CDR3 nucleotides read TGTGCCATCCAGGGTTCTGGGGCCAACGTCCTGACTTTC.